The source of this T cell receptor (beta chain) is a study of blood T cell repertoires in COVID-19. The wider study: COVID-19 samples, acute and convalescent, were from the United States, Italy and Spain. Nucleic acid was either cDNA or gDNA, and it came from T cells, B-cell-depleted T cells, or PBMCs.

The V segment lost 4 bases and the J segment 0 bases; nucleotides outside the gene matches: 10. Germline lookup yields CDR1 SGHKS and CDR2 YYEKEE (reference sequence). CDR3 size: 17 residues. Original data processing: By means of reference gene primer amplification, nucleated cell counts were estimated. Sequencing was performed with immunoSEQ multiplex PCR; in TCRdb, only in-frame clones are kept and a portion is missing. D and trimming were read from the DNA, whereas the V and J calls and clone size are those reported in that table. The profile shows 150,000 or so clones, 85% to 90% of them singletons.

This chain uses TRBV5-5 with TRBJ1-5; 7 bases map to TRBD1. Source material: peripheral blood. This receptor was taken from a woman aged 70-85 years with acute or convalescent COVID-19. The DNA for the CDR3 is TGTGCCAGCAGCCCCGGGACAGCTAGTAATAGCAATCAGCCCCAGCATTTT. Translation: CASSPGTASNSNQPQHF.